This note documents a single TCR beta chain sequence. Antigen unknown. Individuals having autoimmune disease history or systemic immunosuppression were not enrolled. CDR1 and CDR2 from the germline V gene are GTSNPN and SVGIG (reference sequence). This CDR3 has 15 amino acids. The J segment lost 2 bases and the V segment lost 3 bases, leaving 3 bases of the junction unmatched. This entry comes from a study of OX40 agonist ivuxolimab in advanced cancers. Study summary: Prior anti-PD-1, anti-PD-L1 or anti-CTLA-4 therapy was allowed; over 30% had some. The study's findings and limits: Both blood CD4+ and CD8+ T cells showed clonal growth by week 6 at 0.1 to 3.0 mg/kg.

Profiled with immunoSEQ multiplex PCR; TCRdb holds only in-frame clones, not every one. The repertoire holds about 150,000 clones, with approximately 94% as singletons. The rearrangement joins TRBV30 to TRBJ2-1; 11 bases align to TRBD1. The source of this sequence is an adult with an advanced solid tumor such as melanoma, head and neck, liver or kidney cancer. The sample consisted of CD4+ or CD8+ T cells sorted from blood, taken in a trial of the OX40 agonist ivuxolimab. The CDR3 spells CAWSQGQGAYNEQFF. CDR3 in DNA: TGTGCCTGGAGCCAGGGACAGGGGGCCTACAATGAGCAGTTCTTC.